Each of the 15 T cell receptor beta chains below was sequenced from the same sample in a study of post-analysis software for immune sequencing data. General observations from the study: With TRBV5-6, TRBV5-1 and TRBV20-1 included, about 5 TRBV segments were more frequent in patients than in controls.

Built from TCR beta cDNA, the libraries had unique molecular identifiers in them. TCRdb itself ran the PCR reads through MiXCR, one entry per CDR3 protein. Here the sample spans approximately 460,000 distinct CDR3 sequences, roughly 45% being singletons. Their specific antigens are unknown. What was sequenced was blood. The receptors were gathered from a girl aged 5-17 years with multiple sclerosis.

This clonotype has a handful of counts. The chain joins TRBV28 to TRBJ2-5; D ambiguous. The CDR3 is 13 residues long. The germline V and J ends were trimmed by 2 bases and 2 bases, with 6 bases remaining between them. Germline CDR1 and CDR2: MDHEN and SYDVKM. DNA of the CDR3: TGTGCCAGCAGTTTACCGGCTCAAGAGACCCAGTACTTC. Translating gives CASSLPAQETQYF.

The chain carries TRBV6-1 and TRBJ2-1; 12 nucleotides line up with TRBD2. The V gene's germline CDR1 is MNHNS and CDR2 SASEGT. V was pared by 1 base and J by 5 bases, with 0 bases of the junction left unmatched. This CDR3 has 15 amino acids. The DNA of the CDR3 is TGTGCCAGCAGTGAAGGGACTAGCGGGAACAATGAGCAGTTCTTC. Protein sequence: CASSEGTSGNNEQFF.

This chain links TRBV9 with TRBJ1-1; D is undetermined. Trimming left V 0 bases short and J 0 bases short, with 6 bases between. Germline CDR1 SGDLS, CDR2 YYNGEE. The CDR3 has 14 amino acids. CDR3 loop: CASSVGTLNTEAFF. The CDR3 bases are TGTGCCAGCAGCGTAGGAACCCTGAACACTGAAGCTTTCTTT.

The rearrangement links TRBV9 to TRBJ1-6; D remains unclear. Germline loops: CDR1 SGDLS, CDR2 YYNGEE. Trimming took 2 bases from V and 11 from J, leaving 8 bases between them. The CDR3 length is 12 residues. CDR3 loop: CASSVNDPPLHF. CDR3 sequence (DNA): TGTGCCAGCAGCGTCAATGATCCACCCCTCCACTTT.

V usage is TRBV2 and J usage is TRBJ1-2; 9 nucleotides align to TRBD1. The V gene end was trimmed by 8 bases and the J gene end by 6 bases; junction bases not matched to a gene: 10. Germline CDR1 SNHLY, CDR2 FYNNEI. The CDR3 extends over 14 amino acids. The CDR3 is CASHPTGGVDGYTF. CDR3 DNA: TGTGCCAGCCATCCTACAGGGGGCGTCGATGGCTACACCTTC.

Only a few counts were recorded for this clonotype. The gene calls are TRBV20-1 and TRBJ2-4; D unclear. Germline values: CDR1 DFQATT, CDR2 SNEGSKA (reference sequence). The ends were cut back, 3 bases at V and 4 bases at J, with 13 bases in the middle. CDR3 length equals 14 residues. The CDR3 reads CSARSITRKNIQYF. Here the CDR3 DNA reads TGCAGTGCTAGGTCGATCACCCGAAAAAACATTCAGTACTTC.

This chain links TRBV29-1 with TRBJ2-7, with a tentative D call TRBD2 (6 bases). Germline V gives CDR1 SQVTM, CDR2 ANQGSEA. Trimming removed 4 bases from V and 3 bases from J, with 10 bases in between. The CDR3 spans 12 residues. The CDR3 nucleotides read TGCAGCGTTGGGCGGGGCGGCTACGAGCAGTACTTC. Its translation is CSVGRGGYEQYF.

The chain recombines TRBV7-9 with TRBJ1-2, with 8 bases aligning to TRBD1. Unmatched junction bases numbered 6, after V lost 7 bases and J lost 2 bases. CDR1 and CDR2 from the germline V gene are SEHNR and FQNEAQ (reference sequence). The CDR3 covers 14 residues. CDR3 region: CASTPGQENYGYTF. In DNA form, the CDR3 reads TGTGCCAGCACCCCGGGACAGGAGAACTATGGCTACACCTTC.

As for this clonotype: The junction and the germline gene differ at one end; a read error may be behind it. The V and J genes are TRBV20-1 and TRBJ1-1; maybe TRBD1 (6 bases). Germline V gene data show CDR1 as DFQATT and CDR2 as SNEGSKA (reference sequence). CDR3 length: 14 amino acids. The CDR3 DNA reads TGTAGTGCTAGAGGGGGGAGAGCGAACACTGAAGCTTTCTTT. Translating gives CSARGGRANTEAFF.

Only a few counts were recorded for this clonotype. The V call is TRBV6-2 or TRBV6-3, the J call TRBJ2-3; 7 nucleotides agree with TRBD2. CDR1 and CDR2 (germline): MNHEY, SVGEGT. The CDR3 spans 15 residues. V shed 0 bases, J shed 2 bases, and the junction held 2 bases outside the gene matches. For the CDR3, the DNA is TGTGCCAGCAGTTACTCTCGACTAGCCACAGATACGCAGTATTTT. This gives the protein CASSYSRLATDTQYF.

Here the CDR3 reads CASSPLPGSNTEAFF. CDR3 coding DNA: TGCGCCAGCAGCCCTCTCCCAGGGTCGAACACTGAAGCTTTCTTT. The rearrangement uses TRBV5-1 and TRBJ1-1; D perhaps matches TRBD1 (5 bases). Trimming left V 4 bases short and J 1 base short, with 14 bases between. The germline V gene has CDR1 SGHRS and CDR2 YFSETQ. The CDR3 is made up of 15 amino acids.

This chain connects TRBV12-3 or TRBV12-4 to TRBJ2-1; 10 bases align to TRBD2. This CDR3 is 19 amino acids long. V dropped 6 bases and J dropped 2; count of bases not matched to a gene: 16. CDR3 sequence: CASSHPTSGPQLAYNEQFF. The CDR3 DNA reads as TGTGCCAGCAGCCACCCGACTAGCGGGCCCCAACTAGCCTACAATGAGCAGTTCTTC.

The genes are TRBV27 and TRBJ2-1; no clear D. CDR1 MNHEY and CDR2 SMNVEV come from the germline V gene (reference sequence). The CDR3 has 16 residues. V shed 6 bases and J shed 0 bases, with 15 bases lying between them. The CDR3 coding sequence is TGTGCCAGCAGCCCCTCTAGTGGTTACTCCTACAATGAGCAGTTCTTC. It specifies CASSPSSGYSYNEQFF.

The V gene is TRBV20-1, the J gene TRBJ1-1, with 9 bases identical to TRBD1. The CDR3 is 14 residues long. Per the germline V gene, CDR1 is DFQATT and CDR2 is SNEGSKA (reference sequence). Trimming at V came to 0 bases and at J to 7 bases, leaving 6 bases not matched to a gene. The CDR3 sequence: CSARDPQGAGEAFF. CDR3 nucleotides: TGCAGTGCTAGAGACCCACAGGGGGCAGGTGAAGCTTTCTTT.

In its sample, this clonotype was seen a few times. The chain joins TRBV29-1 to TRBJ2-2; D is unresolved. Germline V gene lookup returns CDR1 SQVTM and CDR2 ANQGSEA. Trimming shortened V by 3 bases and J by 2 bases, and 13 bases separated the two germline ends. The CDR3 loop spans 15 amino acids. The CDR3 spells CSVDSRPDNTGELFF. The CDR3 coding sequence is TGCAGCGTTGATTCCCGCCCTGATAACACCGGGGAGCTGTTTTTT.